Shown below are 10 T cell receptor beta chains from a single sample sequenced in a study of T cells after yellow fever vaccination. TCRdb processed the 5' RACE reads anew with MiXCR; each CDR3 protein has one entry. The sample contains hundreds of thousands of distinct CDR3 sequences, roughly an eighth of which appear only once. The sample was PBMCs, taken on the day of the yellow fever booster vaccination. Receptors were obtained from a man younger than 45 who received the YFV17D yellow fever vaccine.

The chain has TRBV7-2 and TRBJ2-2; 10 bases fit TRBD2. With 3 bases clipped from V and 9 bases from J, the junction kept 10 bases outside the gene matches. The length of the CDR3 is 16 residues. Germline assignment: CDR1 SGHTA and CDR2 FQGNSA. The DNA for the CDR3 is TGTGCCAGCAGCTTCCCGACTAGCGGGCTAGAGAGGGAGCTGTTTTTT. Protein: CASSFPTSGLERELFF.

The rearrangement joins TRBV29-1 to TRBJ2-5, with TRBD2 as a possible D gene (5 bases). The V end was cut by 6 bases, the J end by 5 bases, with 13 bases between. The germline V gene has CDR1 SQVTM and CDR2 ANQGSEA. The CDR3 has 12 residues. In DNA, the CDR3 is TGCAGCGTCCAGGACGGGGTGGAGACCCAGTACTTC. Residues: CSVQDGVETQYF.

The V call is TRBV7-9, the J call TRBJ2-7, with 8 bases fitting TRBD2. The CDR3 runs 13 residues. The germline V gene has CDR1 SEHNR and CDR2 FQNEAQ (reference sequence). The V segment lost 9 bases and the J segment 1 base; nucleotides outside the gene matches: 5. The CDR3 nucleotides are TGTGCCAGTCACGTAGCGGGATCCTACGAGCAGTACTTC. Translated, it gives CASHVAGSYEQYF.

The V and J genes are TRBV9 and TRBJ2-2; D gene ambiguous. Germline CDR1 reads SGDLS; CDR2 reads YYNGEE. The CDR3 covers 15 residues. V dropped 2 bases and J dropped 0 bases, with 8 bases sitting between them. The CDR3 DNA is TGTGCCAGCAGCGTGGGCGGAGCGAACACCGGGGAGCTGTTTTTT. It translates to CASSVGGANTGELFF.

To note about this clonotype: One end of the junction fails to match germline, which may point to a read error. The chain links TRBV7-7 to TRBJ2-5; the D gene is possibly TRBD1 (8 bases). The CDR3 totals 15 residues. Per germline, CDR1 SSHAT and CDR2 FNYEAQ (reference sequence). The CDR3 DNA reads TGTGCTAGCAGCTTAACAGGGGGGGGATCAGAGACCCAGTACTTC. Protein sequence: CASSLTGGGSETQYF.

The chain combines TRBV28 with TRBJ2-7; 14 bases align to TRBD2. Trimming at V came to 1 base and at J to 6 bases, leaving 2 bases not matched to a gene. The CDR3 runs 15 residues. Germline CDR1 reads MDHEN; CDR2 reads SYDVKM. CDR3 sequence: CASSLLTSGRGEQYF. The DNA of the CDR3 is TGTGCCAGCAGTTTATTGACTAGCGGGAGGGGCGAGCAGTACTTC. The full variable domain, with the rest looked up from reference TRBV28 and TRBJ2-7, is DVKVTQSSRYLVKRTGEKVFLECVQDMDHENMFWYRQDPGLGLRLIYFSYDVKMKEKGDIPEGYSVSREKKERFSLILESASTNQTSMYLCASSLLTSGRGEQYFGPGTRLTVT.

The rearrangement joins TRBV7-7 to TRBJ2-3, with D maybe TRBD2 (5 bases). Germline lookup yields CDR1 SSHAT and CDR2 FNYEAQ (reference sequence). Trimming shortened V by 5 bases and J by 8 bases, and 14 bases separated the two germline ends. This CDR3 has 13 residues. In DNA, the CDR3 is TGTGCCAGCAGCCCGGACTCGCCGAGTACGCAGTATTTT. Translated: CASSPDSPSTQYF.

The chain carries TRBV5-1 and TRBJ2-7, with D hard to call. The CDR3 covers 14 residues. CDR1 and CDR2 from the germline V gene are SGHRS and YFSETQ. The V end lost 5 bases, the J end lost 5 bases, and 17 bases lay between the germline ends. The CDR3 reads CASRPLAEKDEQYF. The CDR3 DNA follows: TGCGCCAGCAGGCCGTTGGCAGAAAAAGACGAGCAGTACTTC.

This clonotype was detected only a few times. The rearrangement links TRBV6-5 to TRBJ2-3, with D unresolved. Looked up from germline, CDR1 is MNHEY and CDR2 is SVGAGI. Trimming removed 0 bases from V and 0 bases from J, with 10 bases in between. The CDR3 is 16 amino acids. The CDR3 sequence: CASSYSSGSSTDTQYF. The CDR3 DNA reads TGTGCCAGCAGTTACTCCTCCGGGTCTAGCACAGATACGCAGTATTTT.

About this clonotype: It is likely a read error, because the conserved phenylalanine at the end of the CDR3 is missing. The chain joins TRBV23-1 to TRBJ2-6; TRBD2 might be the D (6 bases). TRBV23-1 is an ORF, and what it does is uncertain. Trimming removed 0 bases at V and 0 bases at J, with 27 bases between. There are 23 residues in the CDR3. In DNA, the CDR3 is TGCGCCAGCAGTCAATCGGCCGGAGGAGGCGGGGCAATGAACCCCTCTGGGGCCAACGTCCTGACTCTC. This translates into CASSQSAGGGGAMNPSGANVLTL.